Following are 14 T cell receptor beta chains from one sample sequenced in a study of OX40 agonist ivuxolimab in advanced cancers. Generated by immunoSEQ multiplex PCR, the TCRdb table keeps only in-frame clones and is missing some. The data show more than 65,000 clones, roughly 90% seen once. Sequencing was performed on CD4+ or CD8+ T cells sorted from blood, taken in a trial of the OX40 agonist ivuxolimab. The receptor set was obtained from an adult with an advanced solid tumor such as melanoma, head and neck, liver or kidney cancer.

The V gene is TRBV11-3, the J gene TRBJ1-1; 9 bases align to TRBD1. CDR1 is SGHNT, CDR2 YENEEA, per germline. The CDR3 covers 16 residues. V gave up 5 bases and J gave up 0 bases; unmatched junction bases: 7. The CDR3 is CASSPRTGDLNTEAFF. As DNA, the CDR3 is TGTGCCAGCAGCCCCCGGACAGGGGACTTGAACACTGAAGCTTTCTTT. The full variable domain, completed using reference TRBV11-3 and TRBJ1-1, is EAGVVQSPRYKIIEKKQPVAFWCNPISGHNTLYWYLQNLGQGPELLIRYENEEAVDDSQLPKDRFSAERLKGVDSTLKIQPAELGDSAVYLCASSPRTGDLNTEAFFGQGTRLTVV.

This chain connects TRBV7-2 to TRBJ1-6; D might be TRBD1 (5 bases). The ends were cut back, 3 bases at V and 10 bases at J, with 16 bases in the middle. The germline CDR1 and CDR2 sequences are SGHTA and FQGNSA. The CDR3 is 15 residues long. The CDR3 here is CASSLVLGLGSPLHF. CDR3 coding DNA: TGTGCCAGCAGCTTGGTTTTGGGGCTTGGATCACCCCTCCACTTT.

The DNA of the CDR3 is TGTGCCAGTAGTATAGAGTCTAGCGGGAGGGCCAATGAGCAGTTCTTC. It yields the protein CASSIESSGRANEQFF. The gene calls are TRBV19 and TRBJ2-1; 12 bases map to TRBD2. CDR1 is LNHDA and CDR2 is SQIVND in the germline V gene (reference sequence). The V and J ends lost 0 bases and 6 bases, in that order; junction bases with no gene match: 3. The CDR3 is made up of 16 amino acids.

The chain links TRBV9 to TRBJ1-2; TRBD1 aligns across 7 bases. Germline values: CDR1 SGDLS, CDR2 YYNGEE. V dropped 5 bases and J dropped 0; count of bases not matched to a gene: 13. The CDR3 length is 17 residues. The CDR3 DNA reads TGTGCCAGCAGATACCCGGGACAGTTGGGAACTAACTATGGCTACACCTTC. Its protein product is CASRYPGQLGTNYGYTF.

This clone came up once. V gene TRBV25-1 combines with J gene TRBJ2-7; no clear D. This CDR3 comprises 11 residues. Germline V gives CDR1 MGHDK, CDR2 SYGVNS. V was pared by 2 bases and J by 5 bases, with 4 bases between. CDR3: CASSERDEQYF. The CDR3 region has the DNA TGTGCCAGCAGTGAACGGGACGAGCAGTACTTC.

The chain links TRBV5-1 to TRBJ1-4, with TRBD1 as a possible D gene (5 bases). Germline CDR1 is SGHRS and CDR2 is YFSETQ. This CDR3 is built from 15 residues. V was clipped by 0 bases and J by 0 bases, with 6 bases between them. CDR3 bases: TGCGCCAGCAGCTTGGGGGGGACAACTAATGAAAAACTGTTTTTT. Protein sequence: CASSLGGTTNEKLFF.

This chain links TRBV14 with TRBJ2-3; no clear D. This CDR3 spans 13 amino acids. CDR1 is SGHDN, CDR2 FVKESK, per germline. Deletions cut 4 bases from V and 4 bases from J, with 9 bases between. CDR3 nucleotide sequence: TGTGCCAGCAGCCCTTGGGGTTCAGATACGCAGTATTTT. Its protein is CASSPWGSDTQYF.

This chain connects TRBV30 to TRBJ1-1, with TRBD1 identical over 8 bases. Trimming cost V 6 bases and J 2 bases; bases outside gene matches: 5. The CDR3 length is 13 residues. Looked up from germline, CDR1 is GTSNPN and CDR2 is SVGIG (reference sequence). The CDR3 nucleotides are TGTGCCTGCCGGACAGGGTTAAACACTGAAGCTTTCTTT. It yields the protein CACRTGLNTEAFF.

The CDR3 coding sequence is TGTGCCAGCAGTCGAGGGCCGCCCGACACAGATACGCAGTATTTT. Its protein product is CASSRGPPDTDTQYF. V is TRBV6-5 and J is TRBJ2-3; D perhaps matches TRBD2 (5 bases). Trimming shortened V by 5 bases and J by 2 bases, and 14 bases separated the two germline ends. Germline V CDR1 and CDR2: MNHEY, SVGAGI. This CDR3 has 15 residues.

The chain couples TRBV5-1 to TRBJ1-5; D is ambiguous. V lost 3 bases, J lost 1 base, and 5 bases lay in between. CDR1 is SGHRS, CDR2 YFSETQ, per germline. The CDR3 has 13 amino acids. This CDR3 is CASSSSSNQPQHF. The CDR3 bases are TGCGCCAGCAGCTCTAGCAGCAATCAGCCCCAGCATTTT.

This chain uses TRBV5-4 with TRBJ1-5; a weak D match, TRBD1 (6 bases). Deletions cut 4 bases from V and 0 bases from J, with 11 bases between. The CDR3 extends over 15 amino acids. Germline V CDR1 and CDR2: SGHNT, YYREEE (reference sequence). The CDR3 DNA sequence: TGTGCCAGCAGCGCTGGACAGTCTAGCAATCAGCCCCAGCATTTT. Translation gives CASSAGQSSNQPQHF. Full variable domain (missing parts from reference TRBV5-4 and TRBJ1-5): ETGVTQSPTHLIKTRGQQVTLRCSSQSGHNTVSWYQQALGQGPQFIFQYYREEENGRGNFPPRFSGLQFPNYSSELNVNALELDDSALYLCASSAGQSSNQPQHFGDGTRLSIL.

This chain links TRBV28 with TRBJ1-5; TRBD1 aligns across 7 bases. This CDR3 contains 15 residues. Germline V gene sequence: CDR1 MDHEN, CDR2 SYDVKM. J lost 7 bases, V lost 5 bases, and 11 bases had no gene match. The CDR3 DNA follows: TGTGCCAGCAGTAAAGCCGCCAGGGGGGGACAGCCCCAGCATTTT. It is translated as CASSKAARGGQPQHF.

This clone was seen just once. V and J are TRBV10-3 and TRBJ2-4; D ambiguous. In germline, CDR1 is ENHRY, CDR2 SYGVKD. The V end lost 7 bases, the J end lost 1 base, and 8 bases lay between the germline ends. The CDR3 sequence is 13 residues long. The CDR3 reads CAITRLAKNIQYF. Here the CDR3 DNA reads TGTGCCATCACTCGACTTGCCAAAAACATTCAGTACTTC.

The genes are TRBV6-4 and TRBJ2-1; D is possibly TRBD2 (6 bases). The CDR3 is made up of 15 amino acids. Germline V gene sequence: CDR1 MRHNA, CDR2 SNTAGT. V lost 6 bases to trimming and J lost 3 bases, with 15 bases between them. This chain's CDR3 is CASSPQEGGYNEQFF. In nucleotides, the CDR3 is TGTGCCAGCAGCCCCCAGGAGGGCGGCTACAATGAGCAGTTCTTC.